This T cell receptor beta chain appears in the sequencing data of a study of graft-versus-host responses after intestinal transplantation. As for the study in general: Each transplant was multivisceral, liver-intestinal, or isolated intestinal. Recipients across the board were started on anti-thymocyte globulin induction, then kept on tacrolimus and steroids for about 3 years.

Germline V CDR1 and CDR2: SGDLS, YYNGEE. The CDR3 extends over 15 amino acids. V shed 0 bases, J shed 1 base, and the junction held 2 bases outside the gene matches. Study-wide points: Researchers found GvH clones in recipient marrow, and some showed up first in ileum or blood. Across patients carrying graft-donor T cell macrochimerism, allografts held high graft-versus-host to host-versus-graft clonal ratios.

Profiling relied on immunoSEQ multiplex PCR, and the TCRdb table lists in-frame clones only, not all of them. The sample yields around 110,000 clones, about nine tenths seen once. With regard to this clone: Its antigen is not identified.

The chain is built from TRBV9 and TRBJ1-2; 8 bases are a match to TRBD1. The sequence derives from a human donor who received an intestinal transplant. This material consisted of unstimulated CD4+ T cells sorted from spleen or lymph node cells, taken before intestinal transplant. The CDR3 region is CASSVDGQGNYGYTF. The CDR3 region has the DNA TGTGCCAGCAGCGTAGATGGACAGGGTAACTATGGCTACACCTTC.